Sequencing of this T cell receptor beta chain was carried out in a study of CD8+ T cells in alopecia areata. This clone has more than one count but fewer than ten. The antigen remains unidentified. Sequencing templates came from extracted RNA that was reverse transcribed into cDNA. The table came from immunoSEQ multiplex PCR; TCRdb's copy has only in-frame clones and leaves some out. The sample gives around 200,000 clones, around 50% of which show up once; over 10% is in the top ten. Points from the study as a whole: Because one nonresponder was included, the link of baseline CD8+ expansion to response is considered uncertain. Scalp clonality, together with expanded CD8+ clones among the top 100, fell significantly with tofacitinib.

Treatment given: oral pan-JAK inhibitor, 5-10 mg twice daily. The CDR3 is made up of 14 amino acids. Trimming took off 0 bases at V and 4 bases at J, with 10 bases between the two ends. The germline V gene has CDR1 LGHNA and CDR2 YNFKEQ. The V call is TRBV4-2, the J call TRBJ2-7; D may match TRBD1 or TRBD2 (5 bases each). Sequences were derived from CD8+ T cells sorted from blood, sampled at week 24, from a patient treated with tofacitinib. This sequence originates from a human donor with alopecia areata. The CDR3 coding sequence is TGTGCCAGCAGCCAAGAGGGGACGAATTACGAGCAGTACTTC. Residues: CASSQEGTNYEQYF.